The rows below give T cell receptor beta chains drawn from one sample of a study of blood T cell repertoires in COVID-19. Profiling relied on immunoSEQ multiplex PCR, and the TCRdb table lists in-frame clones only, not all of them. The sample contains 250,000 to 350,000 clones, around 89% of which appear only once. The source material was peripheral blood. The receptors shown here come from a woman aged 45 to 65 with COVID-19, enrolled during active disease. CDR3s include the opening cysteine and the closing phenylalanine or tryptophan. The D gene is left open where the match is weak.

d_call,v_call,j_call,cdr3_aa,cdr3_nt
-,TRBV6-5,TRBJ1-5,CASSLTGYSNQPQHF,TGTGCCAGCAGTCTAACAGGATATAGCAATCAGCCCCAGCATTTT
TRBD2,TRBV9,TRBJ2-6,CASSAPTSVGFGANVLTF,TGTGCCAGCAGCGCCCCGACTAGCGTGGGTTTTGGGGCCAACGTCCTGACTTTC
TRBD2,TRBV27,TRBJ2-1,CASHKGLAGEHEQFF,TGTGCCAGCCATAAGGGACTAGCGGGAGAGCATGAGCAGTTCTTC
-,TRBV6-5,TRBJ1-1,CASSYSGFTEAFF,TGTGCCAGCAGTTACTCCGGGTTCACTGAAGCTTTCTTT
TRBD2,TRBV6-5,TRBJ2-7,CASSYATSGTYEQYF,TGTGCCAGCAGTTACGCGACTAGCGGGACCTACGAGCAGTACTTC
-,TRBV5-4,TRBJ2-7,CASNRGLSYEQYF,TGTGCCAGCAACAGGGGACTCTCCTACGAGCAGTACTTC
-,TRBV5-6,TRBJ1-5,CASSGGNQPQHF,TGTGCCAGCAGCGGCGGGAATCAGCCCCAGCATTTT
TRBD1,TRBV19,TRBJ1-1,CASSFELTGLDTEAFF,TGTGCCAGTAGCTTTGAATTGACAGGGTTGGACACTGAAGCTTTCTTT
-,TRBV30,TRBJ1-5,CAWSVRSGQPQHF,TGTGCCTGGAGTGTCAGGTCGGGGCAGCCCCAGCATTTT
-,TRBV3-1/TRBV3-2,TRBJ1-5,CASSQGHSNQPQHF,TGTGCCAGCAGCCAGGGCCATAGCAATCAGCCCCAGCATTTT
TRBD1,TRBV7-2,TRBJ2-7,CASSVTGGQNYEQYF,TGTGCCAGCAGCGTAACAGGGGGACAGAACTACGAGCAGTACTTC